Listed below are T cell receptor beta chains from one sample, sequenced in a study of T cells after yellow fever vaccination. TCRdb reprocessed the 5' RACE reads via MiXCR and lists one record per CDR3 protein. The table records hundreds of thousands of distinct CDR3 sequences, roughly 6.1% of them present only once. The input for sequencing was PBMCs, taken 5 days after the yellow fever booster vaccination. The receptors stem from a man aged 25 to 40 who received the YFV17D yellow fever vaccine. The CDR3 runs from the conserved cysteine through the conserved F or W. The D gene is left open where the match is weak. Only part of the rows carry a size: once, few, many, or a class if the clone is expanded.

size: many
V: TRBV5-1
D: TRBD1
J: TRBJ2-5
CDR3: CASSLGQGAFQETQYF
DNA: TGCGCCAGCAGCTTAGGACAGGGGGCTTTCCAAGAGACCCAGTACTTC

size: .
V: TRBV29-1
D: .
J: TRBJ2-1
CDR3: CSVEAPPGNLYNEQFF
DNA: TGCAGCGTTGAAGCCCCCCCAGGGAACCTTTACAATGAGCAGTTCTTC

size: few
V: TRBV7-2
D: .
J: TRBJ2-4
CDR3: CASSLQPGENIQYF
DNA: TGTGCCAGCAGCCTCCAGCCAGGGGAAAACATTCAGTACTTC

size: few
V: TRBV29-1
D: TRBD2
J: TRBJ2-7
CDR3: CSTIAGDYEQYF
DNA: TGCAGCACCATAGCGGGAGACTACGAGCAGTACTTC

size: few
V: TRBV27
D: TRBD1
J: TRBJ2-1
CDR3: CASSSGQGGLNEQFF
DNA: TGTGCCAGCAGTTCGGGACAGGGGGGACTCAATGAGCAGTTCTTC

size: many
V: TRBV5-1
D: TRBD2
J: TRBJ2-5
CDR3: CASGGSGSNRETQYF
DNA: TGCGCCAGCGGGGGTAGCGGGAGTAACCGAGAGACCCAGTACTTC

size: .
V: TRBV20-1
D: .
J: TRBJ2-7
CDR3: CSASGVSYEQYF
DNA: TGCAGTGCTAGCGGGGTCTCCTACGAGCAGTACTTC

size: few
V: TRBV18
D: .
J: TRBJ1-1
CDR3: CASSPQRGKNTEAFF
DNA: TGTGCCAGCTCACCACAAAGGGGAAAGAACACTGAAGCTTTCTTT

size: few
V: TRBV3-1
D: .
J: TRBJ2-6
CDR3: CASSTFGANVLTF
DNA: TGTGCCAGCAGTACTTTTGGGGCCAACGTCCTGACTTTC

size: many
V: TRBV10-3
D: .
J: TRBJ2-2
CDR3: CAISDPNTGELFF
DNA: TGTGCCATCAGTGACCCAAACACCGGGGAGCTGTTTTTT

size: many
V: TRBV12-3/TRBV12-4
D: .
J: TRBJ1-5
CDR3: CASSLSEGQPQHF
DNA: TGTGCCAGCAGTTTATCAGAGGGACAGCCCCAGCATTTT

size: few
V: TRBV5-6
D: .
J: TRBJ1-3
CDR3: CASSLGAGSGNTIYF
DNA: TGTGCCAGCAGCTTGGGTGCAGGGTCTGGAAACACCATATATTTT

size: few
V: TRBV5-1
D: .
J: TRBJ2-6
CDR3: CASSFSPTVFSSGANVLTF
DNA: TGCGCCAGCAGCTTCAGCCCTACTGTTTTCAGCTCTGGGGCCAACGTCCTGACTTTC

size: .
V: TRBV7-9
D: .
J: TRBJ2-4
CDR3: CASSSWTALAKNIQYF
DNA: TGTGCCAGCAGCTCATGGACAGCTCTAGCCAAAAACATTCAGTACTTC

size: few
V: TRBV4-3
D: .
J: TRBJ2-5
CDR3: CASSQGGAIETQYF
DNA: TGCGCCAGCAGCCAAGGGGGTGCGATAGAGACCCAGTACTTC

size: many
V: TRBV7-9
D: TRBD2
J: TRBJ2-5
CDR3: CASSPSGTVETQYF
DNA: TGTGCCAGCAGCCCTAGCGGGACGGTAGAGACCCAGTACTTC

size: many
V: TRBV29-1
D: TRBD2
J: TRBJ2-1
CDR3: CSVSGSNSNEQFF
DNA: TGCAGCGTTAGCGGGAGTAATTCCAATGAGCAGTTCTTC

size: few
V: TRBV14
D: .
J: TRBJ2-3
CDR3: CASSKRRGPDTQYF
DNA: TGTGCCAGCAGCAAACGGAGGGGCCCAGATACGCAGTATTTT

size: .
V: TRBV11-2
D: .
J: TRBJ2-5
CDR3: CASSFGLYQETQYF
DNA: TGTGCCAGCAGCTTTGGACTATACCAAGAGACCCAGTACTTC

size: few
V: TRBV20-1
D: .
J: TRBJ1-5
CDR3: CSVGPTSNQPQHF
DNA: TGCAGTGTGGGTCCCACAAGCAATCAGCCCCAGCATTTT

size: few
V: TRBV6-2/TRBV6-3
D: .
J: TRBJ2-5
CDR3: CASRSDVETQYF
DNA: TGTGCCAGCAGATCGGACGTGGAGACCCAGTACTTC

size: .
V: TRBV7-3
D: .
J: TRBJ2-2
CDR3: CASSLATGSGELFF
DNA: TGTGCCAGCAGCTTGGCGACGGGGTCCGGGGAGCTGTTTTTT

size: few
V: TRBV28
D: .
J: TRBJ1-5
CDR3: CASSLSHQPQHF
DNA: TGTGCCAGCAGTTTGTCCCATCAGCCCCAGCATTTT

size: few
V: TRBV5-5
D: TRBD2
J: TRBJ2-3
CDR3: CASSPGLAGAVGADTQYF
DNA: TGTGCCAGCAGTCCAGGACTAGCGGGAGCGGTAGGCGCAGATACGCAGTATTTT

size: many
V: TRBV11-2
D: TRBD2
J: TRBJ2-3
CDR3: CASSDLLAGLGDTQYF
DNA: TGTGCCAGCAGCGATCTCCTAGCGGGATTGGGAGATACGCAGTATTTT

size: .
V: TRBV7-9
D: .
J: TRBJ2-2
CDR3: CASSLDGGPGELFF
DNA: TGTGCCAGCAGCTTAGATGGCGGGCCCGGGGAGCTGTTTTTT

size: .
V: TRBV24-1
D: TRBD2
J: TRBJ2-5
CDR3: CATSDPQPGGQETQYF
DNA: TGTGCCACCAGTGATCCGCAGCCGGGGGGCCAAGAGACCCAGTACTTC

size: .
V: TRBV27
D: .
J: TRBJ2-2
CDR3: CASSLVSGNTGELFF
DNA: TGTGCCAGCAGTTTGGTTAGCGGGAACACCGGGGAGCTGTTTTTT

size: few
V: TRBV7-9
D: TRBD1
J: TRBJ1-4
CDR3: CASSPRQGISEKLFF
DNA: TGTGCCAGCAGCCCCAGACAGGGGATAAGTGAAAAACTGTTTTTT

size: .
V: TRBV6-5
D: .
J: TRBJ1-2
CDR3: CASSYGVVGEGYTF
DNA: TGTGCCAGCAGTTACGGTGTAGTTGGGGAAGGCTACACCTTC

size: many
V: TRBV27
D: TRBD2
J: TRBJ2-1
CDR3: CASSLMSGRAPEQFF
DNA: TGTGCCAGCAGTTTAATGAGCGGGAGGGCCCCCGAGCAGTTCTTC